What follows are 5 T cell receptor beta chains derived from one specimen sequenced in a study of T cell responses to AZD1222 COVID-19 vaccine. Data came from immunoSEQ multiplex PCR; TCRdb stores just in-frame clones and leaves some out. Among about 94,000 clones listed, 75% to 90% were seen once. The sample in question was peripheral blood, obtained 28 days after the second AZD1222 dose. The receptor set was obtained from an adult who received the AZD1222 COVID-19 vaccine.

The chain uses TRBV9 and TRBJ2-5, with 10 positions matching TRBD2. CDR1 and CDR2 from the germline V gene are SGDLS and YYNGEE. This CDR3 contains 17 residues. With 0 bases clipped from V and 0 bases from J, the junction kept 5 bases outside the gene matches. The CDR3 is CASSVATSGGDQETQYF. The CDR3 DNA reads as TGTGCCAGCAGCGTAGCTACGAGCGGGGGGGACCAAGAGACCCAGTACTTC.

This chain links TRBV19 with TRBJ2-2; D not certain. The V gene's germline CDR1 is LNHDA and CDR2 SQIVND (reference sequence). V was cut by 3 bases and J by 5 bases, with 13 bases left in between. CDR3 length: 15 residues. CDR3 nucleotides: TGTGCCAGTAGTATCAGTTGGCAGATGACCGGGGAGCTGTTTTTT. Translating it yields CASSISWQMTGELFF.

J is TRBJ2-1 and V is TRBV9; D gene unclear. Germline CDR1 reads SGDLS; CDR2 reads YYNGEE. The CDR3 sequence is 15 residues long. Trimming left V 0 bases short and J 7 bases short, with 14 bases between. CDR3 nucleotide sequence: TGTGCCAGCAGCGTAGGGACGCTGGCTGGGAATGAGCAGTTCTTC. Protein sequence: CASSVGTLAGNEQFF.

The chain combines TRBV5-1 with TRBJ1-2; 8 bases are a match to TRBD1. Per germline, CDR1 SGHRS and CDR2 YFSETQ. The length of the CDR3 is 14 residues. V gave up 4 bases and J gave up 4 bases; unmatched junction bases: 6. CDR3: CASSADRAGYGYTF. The CDR3 bases are TGCGCCAGCAGCGCGGACAGGGCAGGCTATGGCTACACCTTC.

The chain uses TRBV5-1 and TRBJ1-1; D perhaps matches TRBD1 (6 bases). Per germline, CDR1 SGHRS and CDR2 YFSETQ. The V end lost 5 bases, the J end lost 1 base, and 12 bases lay between the germline ends. The CDR3 is 14 amino acids. The CDR3 is CASRYRAGNTEAFF. The CDR3 DNA follows: TGCGCCAGCAGGTACAGGGCCGGGAACACTGAAGCTTTCTTT. Full variable domain (rest looked up from reference TRBV5-1 and TRBJ1-1): KAGVTQTPRYLIKTRGQQVTLSCSPISGHRSVSWYQQTPGQGLQFLFEYFSETQRNKGNFPGRFSGRQFSNSRSEMNVSTLELGDSALYLCASRYRAGNTEAFFGQGTRLTVV.